The source of this T cell receptor beta chain is a study of blood T cells in healthy people across ages. This clonotype showed up just a few times. Trimming took 6 bases from V and 4 from J, leaving 18 bases between them. The germline V gene encodes CDR1 SGDLS and CDR2 YYNGEE. CDR3 length: 15 residues. A second PCR, run for roughly 7 to 11 cycles, used a sample-barcoded 5' primer plus a J-beta primer mix. TCRdb used MiXCR to reprocess the 5' RACE reads, holding one entry per CDR3 protein. Of 1 million to 1.2 million distinct CDR3 sequences in the sample, 35% to 45% were seen once. This receptor was taken from a man in his late teens or twenties in good health. Input material: blood. The chain recombines TRBV9 with TRBJ2-3; D not resolved. The CDR3 bases are TGTGCCAGCAATCCCGTAGGCTCGGCGGCAGATACGCAGTATTTT. This codes for CASNPVGSAADTQYF.